Below, 13 T cell receptor beta chains from the same sample are listed, as sequenced in a study of T cell responses to AZD1222 COVID-19 vaccine listed by TCRdb under 2021. The sample's time point label, in plain terms: baseline before first vaccination. Library preparation was by the immunoSEQ multiplex PCR assay. TCRdb took over this immuneACCESS table, retaining in-frame rearrangements with V and J assigned. Such tables are incomplete; in checked studies, under half of the missing clones stem from an unresolved V gene, and the remainder is unexplained. In all, the sample holds 65,000 to 85,000 clones, and roughly 84% of those were seen once. Jointly, the top ten make up around 20% of the sample. Sample: peripheral blood, taken on day 0 of AZD1222 vaccination. The receptors originated from an adult in good health.

V usage is TRBV27 and J usage is TRBJ2-1; 7 positions match TRBD2. V lost 4 bases and J lost 4; bases outside the gene matches: 7. The CDR3 extends over 15 amino acids. CDR1 is MNHEY, CDR2 SMNVEV, per germline (reference sequence). The CDR3 here is CASSYRLADYNEQFF. Written as DNA, the CDR3 is TGTGCCAGCAGTTATCGTCTAGCGGATTACAATGAGCAGTTCTTC.

V is TRBV5-1 and J is TRBJ1-3; no clear D. The germline CDR1 and CDR2 sequences are SGHRS and YFSETQ. This CDR3 contains 14 residues. V lost 4 bases and J lost 0, with 8 bases in between. The CDR3 spells CASSPDISGNTIYF. Written as DNA, the CDR3 is TGCGCCAGCAGCCCTGACATCTCTGGAAACACCATATATTTT. The complete variable domain, with remaining parts taken from reference TRBV5-1 and TRBJ1-3, reads KAGVTQTPRYLIKTRGQQVTLSCSPISGHRSVSWYQQTPGQGLQFLFEYFSETQRNKGNFPGRFSGRQFSNSRSEMNVSTLELGDSALYLCASSPDISGNTIYFGEGSWLTVV.

The chain has TRBV5-4 and TRBJ2-5, with D maybe TRBD2 (6 bases). Trimming left V 1 base short and J 1 base short, with 14 bases between. This CDR3 contains 16 residues. Germline CDR1 SGHNT, CDR2 YYREEE (reference sequence). The CDR3 loop reads CASSLSDLATQETQYF. CDR3 DNA: TGTGCCAGCAGCTTGTCGGACCTAGCGACCCAAGAGACCCAGTACTTC.

This clone was found once. The chain employs TRBV7-6 and TRBJ1-5; 7 bases match TRBD1. The trim removed 5 bases at V and 6 bases at J, leaving 10 bases unmatched. There are 15 residues in the CDR3. Germline assignment: CDR1 SGHVS and CDR2 FNYEAQ. The CDR3 nucleotides read TGTGCCAGCAGCGCGCAGGGCGCAGGGGGTCAGCCCCAGCATTTT. Translating it yields CASSAQGAGGQPQHF. Full variable domain (outside the CDR3, taken from reference TRBV7-6 and TRBJ1-5): GAGVSQSPRYKVTKRGQDVALRCDPISGHVSLYWYRQALGQGPEFLTYFNYEAQQDKSGLPNDRFSAERPEGSISTLTIQRTEQRDSAMYRCASSAQGAGGQPQHFGDGTRLSIL.

The chain uses TRBV21-1 and TRBJ2-5; the D segment call TRBD2 is taken from the table without a DNA check. TRBV21-1 is listed as a pseudogene. There are 15 residues in the CDR3. CDR3 coding DNA: TGTGCCAGCATGGAGTCGACTAGCGCCAAAGAGACCCAGTACTTC. The encoded protein is CASMESTSAKETQYF.

The chain employs TRBV28 and TRBJ1-1; possible D gene TRBD1, 6 bases. Germline CDR1 and CDR2: MDHEN and SYDVKM. The germline V and J ends were trimmed by 6 bases and 5 bases, with 19 bases remaining between them. The length of the CDR3 is 15 residues. CDR3 in DNA: TGTGCCAGCAGGCATATGGACAGCGTAGAGACTGAAGCTTTCTTT. It specifies CASRHMDSVETEAFF.

The V and J genes are TRBV6-1 and TRBJ2-1, with D hard to call. V dropped 5 bases and J dropped 8 bases, with 10 bases sitting between them. Germline V gene data show CDR1 as MNHNS and CDR2 as SASEGT. The CDR3 contains 12 residues. CDR3 region: CASSSPPHEQFF. CDR3 nucleotides: TGTGCCAGCAGTTCCCCCCCTCATGAGCAGTTCTTC.

The chain uses TRBV11-2 and TRBJ1-2; no firm D call. The CDR3 sequence is 15 residues long. V was cut by 5 bases and J by 4 bases, with 17 bases left in between. Germline V CDR1 and CDR2: SGHAT, FQNNGV. CDR3 coding DNA: TGTGCCAGCAGCGACCGGGCCTTAAGCGGCTATGGCTACACCTTC. Amino acid sequence: CASSDRALSGYGYTF.

The chain is built from TRBV5-1 and TRBJ2-7; no clear D gene. The CDR3 contains 11 residues. Per germline, CDR1 SGHRS and CDR2 YFSETQ. Trimming removed 3 bases from V and 2 bases from J, with 3 bases in between. CDR3 bases: TGCGCCAGCAGCTCCGCCTACGAGCAGTACTTC. Amino acid sequence: CASSSAYEQYF.

The gene calls are TRBV28 and TRBJ1-5, with 7 bases aligning to TRBD1. Trimming at V came to 2 bases and at J to 2 bases, leaving 6 bases not matched to a gene. Germline assignment: CDR1 MDHEN and CDR2 SYDVKM. The CDR3 is made up of 16 amino acids. The CDR3 region is CASSLAGGGGNQPQHF. DNA for the CDR3: TGTGCCAGCAGTTTAGCAGGGGGAGGGGGCAATCAGCCCCAGCATTTT.

This chain uses TRBV11-3 with TRBJ2-2, with 9 bases lining up with TRBD1. The germline gives CDR1 SGHNT, CDR2 YENEEA. V shed 4 bases and J 7 bases; nucleotides not matched to a gene: 4. This CDR3 has 14 amino acids. CDR3 sequence reads: CASSSGQGVGELFF. CDR3 DNA: TGTGCCAGCAGCTCGGGACAGGGAGTCGGGGAGCTGTTTTTT.

V and J are TRBV7-2 and TRBJ1-1, with 8 bases matching TRBD1. Germline assignment: CDR1 SGHTA and CDR2 FQGNSA. After removal of 6 bases from V and 11 bases from J, the junction contained 14 bases not matched to a gene. There are 14 residues in the CDR3. CDR3 in amino acids: CASRQQGEGSWAFF. Here the CDR3 DNA reads TGTGCCAGCAGACAACAGGGGGAGGGATCCTGGGCTTTCTTT.

This chain connects TRBV15 to TRBJ1-6, with unresolved D. The ends were cut back, 6 bases at V and 11 bases at J, with 14 bases in the middle. There are 13 residues in the CDR3. CDR1 and CDR2 from the germline V gene are LNHNV and YYDKDF (reference sequence). The CDR3 DNA reads TGTGCCACCAGGAGGAAGAGGGAGGCACCCCTCCACTTT. Protein sequence: CATRRKREAPLHF.